This T cell receptor beta chain derives from a study of CXCR3-negative and CXCR3-positive naive CD8 T cells. Study outcomes and limitations: In naive cells, CXCR3-negative and CXCR3-positive subsets had similar TRBV-TRBJ usage; memory cells differed. CXCR3-expressing naive cells carried TRB CDR3s more hydrophobic than those of CXCR3-negative naive cells.

A word on this clonotype: The antigen is unknown.

5' RACE that incorporated UMI labels was used to prepare the TRB cDNA libraries. After re-calling the 5' RACE reads, TCRdb lists one entry per CDR3 protein, DNA absent. There are around 95,000 distinct CDR3 sequences in the sample, with about 1% held by the top ten. Those CD8+ T cells considered naive were CD45RO-CCR7+CD27+CD95-. There are 20 residues in the CDR3. Sequenced material: naive CXCR3+ CD8+ T cells from blood. Noted subset: CD45RO-CCR7+CD27+CD95- naive CD8+ T cells expressing CXCR3 (TNR3+). This clonotype was sampled from a human donor in good health. Some clones in this sample may be carry-over from other donors' samples. V usage is TRBV12-3 or TRBV12-4 and J usage is TRBJ2-1; the D call from TCRdb, TRBD1, cannot be confirmed without DNA. CDR3: CASSARQGADLTHFQNEQFF.